The rows below give T cell receptor beta chains drawn from one sample of a study of response to subunit inactivated influenza vaccine. TCRdb processed the RT-PCR reads anew with MiXCR; each CDR3 protein has one entry. The table has under 850,000 distinct CDR3 sequences, roughly 20% seen once. The sequences come from PBMCs from blood, collected 5 days after vaccination. The receptors originated from a man in his fifties who received an inactivated influenza vaccine. Both conserved end residues are part of each CDR3. The D gene is left open where the match is weak. Some rows mark clone size as missing; the rest say once, few, many or name a class of expanded clone.

CDR3 length: 14; V gene: TRBV15; clone size: few; D gene: NA; J gene: TRBJ2-7; CDR3 protein: CATSRDLQGRTQYF; CDR3 DNA: TGTGCCACCAGCAGAGATCTTCAGGGACGGACGCAGTACTTC
CDR3 length: 17; V gene: TRBV4-3; clone size: NA; D gene: NA; J gene: TRBJ2-3; CDR3 protein: CASSQDVRAGRTDTQYF; CDR3 DNA: TGCGCCAGCAGCCAAGACGTTAGGGCGGGACGCACAGATACGCAGTATTTT
CDR3 length: 15; V gene: TRBV12-3/TRBV12-4; clone size: few; D gene: NA; J gene: TRBJ1-2; CDR3 protein: CASSLARLRYRGYTF; CDR3 DNA: TGTGCCAGCAGTTTAGCGAGATTGAGGTATCGGGGCTACACCTTC
CDR3 length: 15; V gene: TRBV25-1; clone size: NA; D gene: NA; J gene: TRBJ2-7; CDR3 protein: CASSDPAGRTYEQYF; CDR3 DNA: TGTGCCAGCAGTGATCCGGCAGGGAGAACCTACGAGCAGTACTTC
CDR3 length: 14; V gene: TRBV4-3; clone size: NA; D gene: NA; J gene: TRBJ2-1; CDR3 protein: CASSPSWGYNEQFF; CDR3 DNA: TGCGCCAGCAGCCCAAGTTGGGGATACAATGAGCAGTTCTTC
CDR3 length: 18; V gene: TRBV29-1; clone size: many; D gene: TRBD1; J gene: TRBJ2-5; CDR3 protein: CSVRPGTGANRLQETQYF; CDR3 DNA: TGCAGCGTTCGACCCGGGACAGGCGCCAACCGGTTACAAGAGACCCAGTACTTC
CDR3 length: 12; V gene: TRBV12-3/TRBV12-4; clone size: many; D gene: NA; J gene: TRBJ1-6; CDR3 protein: CASSPLGSPLHF; CDR3 DNA: TGTGCCAGCAGCCCTCTGGGGTCACCCCTCCACTTT
CDR3 length: 14; V gene: TRBV20-1; clone size: NA; D gene: TRBD2; J gene: TRBJ2-7; CDR3 protein: CSARVAGEFYEQYF; CDR3 DNA: TGCAGTGCTAGAGTAGCGGGGGAGTTCTACGAGCAGTACTTC
CDR3 length: 17; V gene: TRBV5-1; clone size: NA; D gene: NA; J gene: TRBJ2-3; CDR3 protein: CASSLGPRAGSTDTQYF; CDR3 DNA: TGCGCCAGCAGCTTGGGACCTCGGGCGGGCAGCACAGATACGCAGTATTTT
CDR3 length: 16; V gene: TRBV24-1; clone size: few; D gene: TRBD2; J gene: TRBJ2-5; CDR3 protein: CATSDFTSGRWETQYF; CDR3 DNA: TGTGCCACCAGTGATTTTACTAGCGGGAGGTGGGAGACCCAGTACTTC
CDR3 length: 15; V gene: TRBV5-1; clone size: many; D gene: NA; J gene: TRBJ1-5; CDR3 protein: CASSLGGVGDQPQHF; CDR3 DNA: TGCGCCAGCAGCTTGGGGGGAGTCGGGGATCAGCCCCAGCATTTT
CDR3 length: 19; V gene: TRBV11-1; clone size: few; D gene: TRBD2; J gene: TRBJ2-1; CDR3 protein: CASSLSAGLALSSYNEQFF; CDR3 DNA: TGTGCCAGCAGCTTATCCGCCGGACTAGCGTTAAGCTCCTACAATGAGCAGTTCTTC
CDR3 length: 15; V gene: TRBV6-5; clone size: NA; D gene: NA; J gene: TRBJ1-2; CDR3 protein: CASSYGSQYNYGYTF; CDR3 DNA: TGTGCCAGCAGTTACGGGAGTCAGTATAACTATGGCTACACCTTC
CDR3 length: 15; V gene: TRBV27; clone size: few; D gene: NA; J gene: TRBJ2-1; CDR3 protein: CASSPGATSGNEQFF; CDR3 DNA: TGTGCCAGCAGCCCCGGGGCTACCTCTGGGAATGAGCAGTTCTTC
CDR3 length: 13; V gene: TRBV2; clone size: few; D gene: TRBD1; J gene: TRBJ1-4; CDR3 protein: CASSWTGREKLFF; CDR3 DNA: TGTGCCAGCAGCTGGACAGGGAGGGAAAAACTGTTTTTT
CDR3 length: 13; V gene: TRBV7-2; clone size: NA; D gene: NA; J gene: TRBJ2-1; CDR3 protein: CASTPFSYNEQFF; CDR3 DNA: TGTGCCAGCACCCCTTTTTCCTACAATGAGCAGTTCTTC
CDR3 length: 14; V gene: TRBV12-5; clone size: NA; D gene: NA; J gene: TRBJ2-1; CDR3 protein: CASGLGQWGSEQFF; CDR3 DNA: TGTGCTAGTGGTTTGGGTCAGTGGGGTAGTGAGCAGTTCTTC
CDR3 length: 15; V gene: TRBV5-1; clone size: NA; D gene: NA; J gene: TRBJ2-2; CDR3 protein: CASSLDGTPVGELFF; CDR3 DNA: TGCGCCAGCAGCTTGGATGGGACCCCTGTCGGGGAGCTGTTTTTT
CDR3 length: 16; V gene: TRBV5-1; clone size: NA; D gene: NA; J gene: TRBJ2-1; CDR3 protein: CASSLDPGRPYNEQFF; CDR3 DNA: TGCGCCAGCAGCTTGGACCCCGGACGGCCCTACAATGAGCAGTTCTTC
CDR3 length: 13; V gene: TRBV10-1; clone size: NA; D gene: NA; J gene: TRBJ1-1; CDR3 protein: CATSGQMNTEAFF; CDR3 DNA: TGCGCCACCTCGGGACAAATGAACACTGAAGCTTTCTTT
CDR3 length: 18; V gene: TRBV9; clone size: NA; D gene: NA; J gene: TRBJ2-3; CDR3 protein: CASSSTDRDGVNTDTQYF; CDR3 DNA: TGTGCCAGCAGCTCCACCGATCGGGACGGAGTCAACACAGATACGCAGTATTTT
CDR3 length: 18; V gene: TRBV20-1; clone size: NA; D gene: TRBD1; J gene: TRBJ2-6; CDR3 protein: CSAPPTADRGSGANVLTF; CDR3 DNA: TGCAGTGCTCCCCCTACCGCGGACAGGGGTTCAGGGGCCAACGTCCTGACTTTC
CDR3 length: 14; V gene: TRBV20-1; clone size: NA; D gene: TRBD2; J gene: TRBJ2-5; CDR3 protein: CSATGTSGQETQYF; CDR3 DNA: TGCAGTGCAACCGGGACTAGCGGACAAGAGACCCAGTACTTC
CDR3 length: 15; V gene: TRBV24-1; clone size: NA; D gene: TRBD2; J gene: TRBJ2-1; CDR3 protein: CATSDLGSSGIGQFF; CDR3 DNA: TGTGCCACCAGTGATTTGGGTAGTAGCGGGATCGGGCAGTTCTTC
CDR3 length: 14; V gene: TRBV6-2/TRBV6-3; clone size: NA; D gene: NA; J gene: TRBJ2-1; CDR3 protein: CASSYSKVYNEQFF; CDR3 DNA: TGTGCCAGCAGTTACTCCAAAGTCTACAATGAGCAGTTCTTC
CDR3 length: 16; V gene: TRBV3-1; clone size: NA; D gene: TRBD1; J gene: TRBJ2-1; CDR3 protein: CASSQNRQGRGNEQFF; CDR3 DNA: TGTGCCAGCAGCCAAAATCGACAGGGAAGGGGCAATGAGCAGTTCTTC
CDR3 length: 14; V gene: TRBV5-1; clone size: many; D gene: TRBD2; J gene: TRBJ2-1; CDR3 protein: CASSRRGAENEQFF; CDR3 DNA: TGCGCCAGCAGCCGGCGGGGGGCAGAGAATGAGCAGTTCTTC
CDR3 length: 17; V gene: TRBV6-5; clone size: NA; D gene: NA; J gene: TRBJ2-1; CDR3 protein: CASSYSYKNRVDNEQFF; CDR3 DNA: TGTGCCAGCAGTTACTCTTACAAGAACAGGGTGGACAATGAGCAGTTCTTC